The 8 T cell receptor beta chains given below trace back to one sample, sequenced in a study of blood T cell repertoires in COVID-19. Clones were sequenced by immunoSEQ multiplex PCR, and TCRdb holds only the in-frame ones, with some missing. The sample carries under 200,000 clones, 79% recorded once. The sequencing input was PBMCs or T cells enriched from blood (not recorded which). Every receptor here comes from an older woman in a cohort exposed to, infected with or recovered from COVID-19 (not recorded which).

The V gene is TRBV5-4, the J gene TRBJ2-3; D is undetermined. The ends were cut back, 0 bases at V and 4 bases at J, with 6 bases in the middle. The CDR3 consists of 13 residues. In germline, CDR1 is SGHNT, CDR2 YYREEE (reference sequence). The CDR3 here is CASSLGTSDTQYF. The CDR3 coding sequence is TGTGCCAGCAGCTTGGGTACATCAGATACGCAGTATTTT. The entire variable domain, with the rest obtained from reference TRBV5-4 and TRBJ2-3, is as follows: ETGVTQSPTHLIKTRGQQVTLRCSSQSGHNTVSWYQQALGQGPQFIFQYYREEENGRGNFPPRFSGLQFPNYSSELNVNALELDDSALYLCASSLGTSDTQYFGPGTRLTVL.

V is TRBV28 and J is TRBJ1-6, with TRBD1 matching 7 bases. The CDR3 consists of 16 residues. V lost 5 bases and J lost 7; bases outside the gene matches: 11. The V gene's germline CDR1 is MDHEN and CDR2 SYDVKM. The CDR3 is CASSTHTGQLNSPLHF. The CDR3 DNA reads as TGTGCCAGCAGTACACACACGGGACAGTTAAATTCACCCCTCCACTTT.

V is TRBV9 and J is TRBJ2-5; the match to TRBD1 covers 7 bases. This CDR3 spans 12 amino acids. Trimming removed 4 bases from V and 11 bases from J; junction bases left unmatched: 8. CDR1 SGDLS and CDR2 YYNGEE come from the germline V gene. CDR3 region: CASSIPDRRQYF. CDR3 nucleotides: TGTGCCAGCAGCATCCCGGACAGGAGGCAGTACTTC.

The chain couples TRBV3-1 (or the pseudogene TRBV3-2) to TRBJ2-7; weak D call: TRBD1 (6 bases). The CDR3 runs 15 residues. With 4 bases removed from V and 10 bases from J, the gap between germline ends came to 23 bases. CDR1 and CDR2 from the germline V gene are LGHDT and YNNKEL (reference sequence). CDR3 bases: TGTGCCAGCAGCCCGGGCGACAGGAGTGGTGGGGAACAGTACTTC. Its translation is CASSPGDRSGGEQYF.

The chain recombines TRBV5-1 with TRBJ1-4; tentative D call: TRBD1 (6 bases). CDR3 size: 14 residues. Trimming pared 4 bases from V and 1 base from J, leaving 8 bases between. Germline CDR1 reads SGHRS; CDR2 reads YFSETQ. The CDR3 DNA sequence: TGCGCCAGCAGCCCAGGGGTAACTAATGAAAAACTGTTTTTT. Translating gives CASSPGVTNEKLFF.

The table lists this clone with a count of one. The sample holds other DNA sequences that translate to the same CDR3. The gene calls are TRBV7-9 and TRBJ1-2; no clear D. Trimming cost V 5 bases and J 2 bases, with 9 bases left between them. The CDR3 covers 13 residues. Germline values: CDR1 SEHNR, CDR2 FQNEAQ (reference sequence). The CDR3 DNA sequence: TGTGCCAGCAGCGAGAGCAACAACTATGGCTACACCTTC. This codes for CASSESNNYGYTF.

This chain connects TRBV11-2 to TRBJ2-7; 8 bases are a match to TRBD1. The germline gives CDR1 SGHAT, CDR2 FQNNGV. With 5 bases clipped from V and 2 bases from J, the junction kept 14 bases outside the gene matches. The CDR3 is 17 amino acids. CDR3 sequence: CASSPINRGKGTYEQYF. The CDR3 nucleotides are TGTGCCAGCAGCCCCATCAACAGGGGGAAGGGAACCTACGAGCAGTACTTC.

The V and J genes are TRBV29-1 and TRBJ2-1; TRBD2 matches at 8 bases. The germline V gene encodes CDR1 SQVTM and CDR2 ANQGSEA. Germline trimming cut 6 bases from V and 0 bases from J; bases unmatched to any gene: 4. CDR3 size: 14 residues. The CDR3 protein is CSVILAVSYNEQFF. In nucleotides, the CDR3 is TGCAGCGTCATACTAGCGGTCTCCTACAATGAGCAGTTCTTC.